What follows are 26 T cell receptor beta chains derived from one specimen sequenced in a study of blood T cell repertoires in COVID-19. The data were produced by immunoSEQ multiplex PCR, yet TCRdb's version contains in-frame clones alone and is incomplete. The sample shows a few hundred thousand clones, 86% of them seen only once. The sample comprised peripheral blood. The receptors here all came from a woman aged 45-59 years with COVID-19, enrolled during active disease.

This clone was recorded a few times. The genes are TRBV15 and TRBJ2-2, with 9 bases that match TRBD1. V lost 8 bases, J lost 4 bases, and 14 bases stayed unmatched. This CDR3 comprises 17 residues. Looked up from germline, CDR1 is LNHNV and CDR2 is YYDKDF (reference sequence). The CDR3 coding sequence is TGTGCCACCGGGACCTCATGGGACAGGGTACCCACCGGGGAGCTGTTTTTT. The encoded protein is CATGTSWDRVPTGELFF.

The rearrangement uses TRBV9 and TRBJ2-2; D gene unclear. Germline V lookup: CDR1 SGDLS, CDR2 YYNGEE. Trimming removed 0 bases at V and 7 bases at J, with 10 bases between. The CDR3 loop spans 14 amino acids. The CDR3 nucleotides read TGTGCCAGCAGCGTAGGCCAAGCAGGCGGGGAGCTGTTTTTT. It encodes CASSVGQAGGELFF. Variable domain in full (rest from reference TRBV9 and TRBJ2-2): DSGVTQTPKHLITATGQRVTLRCSPRSGDLSVYWYQQSLDQGLQFLIQYYNGEERAKGNILERFSAQQFPDLHSELNLSSLELGDSALYFCASSVGQAGGELFFGEGSRLTVL.

The gene calls are TRBV12-5 and TRBJ1-2, with TRBD1 identical over 8 bases. Germline CDR1 LGHNT, CDR2 FRNRAP. CDR3 size: 18 residues. V shed 2 bases, J shed 2 bases, and the junction held 13 bases outside the gene matches. The CDR3 is CASGLPTGTGILNYGYTF. In nucleotides, the CDR3 is TGTGCTAGTGGTTTGCCTACCGGGACAGGCATCTTAAACTATGGCTACACCTTC.

The chain has TRBV11-3 and TRBJ2-2; the D gene is possibly TRBD2 (5 bases). With 5 bases removed from V and 7 bases from J, the gap between germline ends came to 11 bases. Germline V gene lookup returns CDR1 SGHNT and CDR2 YENEEA. CDR3 length: 13 residues. The CDR3 region is CASSPRRGGELFF. The CDR3 region has the DNA TGTGCCAGCAGCCCCCGCCGGGGCGGGGAGCTGTTTTTT.

The chain recombines TRBV23-1 with TRBJ2-7, with D perhaps TRBD2 (5 bases). TRBV23-1 is filed as an ORF, its function uncertain. Trimming removed 0 bases at V and 3 bases at J, with 9 bases between. This CDR3 comprises 14 residues. Here the CDR3 reads CASSQSPGSYEQYV. The DNA of the CDR3 is TGCGCCAGCAGTCAATCGCCGGGGAGCTACGAGCAGTACGTC.

J is TRBJ2-3 and V is TRBV10-1; 11 bases align to TRBD2. The V gene's germline CDR1 is WNHNN and CDR2 SYGVQD (reference sequence). V gave up 3 bases and J gave up 2 bases; unmatched junction bases: 13. This CDR3 spans 19 amino acids. CDR3 sequence reads: CASSEGELAGVDFTDTQYF. CDR3 coding DNA: TGCGCCAGCAGTGAAGGTGAACTAGCGGGGGTTGACTTCACAGATACGCAGTATTTT.

This clone was detected once. J is TRBJ2-5 and V is TRBV29-1; the D is unclear. The CDR3 sequence is 15 residues long. Trimming removed 6 bases at V and 3 bases at J, with 20 bases between. Per the germline V gene, CDR1 is SQVTM and CDR2 is ANQGSEA. The CDR3 nucleotides read TGCAGCGTCGATCTCCCGCAGAGGAAGAAAGAGACCCAGTACTTC. Its translation: CSVDLPQRKKETQYF.

This clone was recorded only once. V is TRBV2 and J is TRBJ2-7; 8 bases are shared with TRBD1. The junction had 10 bases not matched to a gene; V was cut back by 7 bases and J by 5 bases. This CDR3 region has 14 residues. Germline CDR1 reads SNHLY; CDR2 reads FYNNEI. The CDR3 DNA is TGTGCCAGCAACCTTCCAGGACAGGGCGACGAGCAGTACGTC. It yields the protein CASNLPGQGDEQYV.

On this clone: The junction departs from germline at one end; a sequencing error may be responsible. This sequence joins TRBV19 and TRBJ1-1, with TRBD1 matching 9 bases. This CDR3 is 14 amino acids long. The germline CDR1 and CDR2 sequences are LNHDA and SQIVND (reference sequence). The CDR3 region is CANSTGTGLTEAFF. The DNA for the CDR3 is TGTGCCAATAGTACAGGGACAGGGCTAACTGAAGCTTTCTTT.

This clone was counted a few times. This chain connects TRBV28 to TRBJ1-2, with 9 bases aligning to TRBD1. Germline V gene sequence: CDR1 MDHEN, CDR2 SYDVKM. The CDR3 contains 16 residues. V lost 4 bases and J lost 4; bases outside the gene matches: 10. The CDR3 DNA is TGTGCCAGCAGTTCCCCCCGACAGGGGGAAAGCTATGGCTACACCTTC. As protein: CASSSPRQGESYGYTF.

The chain combines TRBV5-1 with TRBJ2-3; 7 bases line up with TRBD1. CDR3 length: 14 amino acids. With 4 bases clipped from V and 3 bases from J, the junction kept 5 bases outside the gene matches. Per germline, CDR1 SGHRS and CDR2 YFSETQ. In nucleotides, the CDR3 is TGCGCCAGCAGCCCAGGGGGTAAGACAGATACGCAGTATTTT. It yields the protein CASSPGGKTDTQYF.

The rearrangement links TRBV28 to TRBJ2-3, with 8 bases identical to TRBD2. CDR1 and CDR2 from the germline V gene are MDHEN and SYDVKM. The CDR3 contains 15 residues. The junction had 6 bases not matched to a gene; V was cut back by 6 bases and J by 1 base. The CDR3: CASSSLTSGTDTQYF. The DNA for the CDR3 is TGTGCCAGCAGCTCTCTGACTAGCGGCACAGATACGCAGTATTTT.

The chain joins TRBV19 to TRBJ1-1, with D unclear. Trimming pared 1 base from V and 5 bases from J, leaving 5 bases between. This CDR3 has 12 amino acids. Germline lookup yields CDR1 LNHDA and CDR2 SQIVND (reference sequence). The CDR3 coding sequence is TGTGCCAGTAGTATAGCGGGAACTGAAGCTTTCTTT. This encodes CASSIAGTEAFF.

J is TRBJ1-3 and V is TRBV18; no firm D call. The CDR3 extends over 16 amino acids. V lost 1 base and J lost 4, with 14 bases in between. Germline V gives CDR1 KGHSH, CDR2 LQKENI. The DNA of the CDR3 is TGTGCCAGCTCACCACGTCAGGCCGGCCAAGGAAACACCATATATTTT. It codes for CASSPRQAGQGNTIYF.

The V gene is TRBV30, the J gene TRBJ2-2, with D uncertain. CDR1 and CDR2 (germline): GTSNPN, SVGIG (reference sequence). V was cut by 2 bases and J by 0 bases, with 13 bases left in between. The CDR3 has 16 residues. The CDR3 DNA sequence: TGTGCCTGGAGTCCCCTCCCTACCGCGAACACCGGGGAGCTGTTTTTT. Translation gives CAWSPLPTANTGELFF. Supplemented by reference TRBV30 and TRBJ2-2, the full variable domain reads SQTIHQWPATLVQPVGSPLSLECTVEGTSNPNLYWYRQAAGRGLQLLFYSVGIGQISSEVPQNLSASRPQDRQFILSSKKLLLSDSGFYLCAWSPLPTANTGELFFGEGSRLTVL.

The chain links TRBV19 to TRBJ2-2, with D tentatively TRBD1 (6 bases). This CDR3 contains 14 residues. Trimming pared 3 bases from V and 1 base from J, leaving 6 bases between. Germline V gene sequence: CDR1 LNHDA, CDR2 SQIVND (reference sequence). CDR3 in amino acids: CASSIRGNTGELFF. The CDR3 bases are TGTGCCAGTAGTATCAGGGGGAACACCGGGGAGCTGTTTTTT.

The V call is TRBV4-3, the J call TRBJ2-2; no clear D. The ends were cut back, 0 bases at V and 3 bases at J, with 11 bases in the middle. CDR1 and CDR2 from the germline V gene are LGHNA and YSLEER. This CDR3 has 16 residues. The CDR3 nucleotides are TGCGCCAGCAGCCAAGAACACACCGGAGACACCGGGGAGCTGTTTTTT. It codes for CASSQEHTGDTGELFF.

The V call is TRBV19, the J call TRBJ1-1; TRBD1 matches 11 bases. The CDR3 length is 17 residues. Trimming removed 7 bases from V and 5 bases from J; junction bases left unmatched: 15. Germline CDR1 is LNHDA and CDR2 is SQIVND (reference sequence). The CDR3 loop is CASTPPGQGVGGTEAFF. In DNA, the CDR3 is TGTGCCAGTACCCCCCCGGGACAGGGGGTCGGAGGGACTGAAGCTTTCTTT.

The V call is TRBV6-1, the J call TRBJ1-4; D not certain. From germline, CDR1 is MNHNS and CDR2 SASEGT. The V gene lost 4 bases and the J gene lost 1 base, with 10 bases spanning the gap. There are 15 residues in the CDR3. CDR3 loop: CASSGAHRTNEKLFF. In DNA form, the CDR3 reads TGTGCCAGCAGTGGAGCACATCGAACTAATGAAAAACTGTTTTTT.

The V gene is TRBV20-1, the J gene TRBJ2-1; a possible D gene is TRBD1 (6 bases). This CDR3 has 11 amino acids. Germline loops: CDR1 DFQATT, CDR2 SNEGSKA (reference sequence). Trimming took off 5 bases at V and 16 bases at J, with 18 bases between the two ends. The CDR3 sequence: CSASYRVIHFF. The DNA of the CDR3 is TGCAGTGCTTCATACAGGGTTATTCATTTCTTC.

The gene calls are TRBV10-3 and TRBJ2-7; no firm D call. The CDR3 is 11 amino acids. Germline V gene sequence: CDR1 ENHRY, CDR2 SYGVKD. Deletions cut 5 bases from V and 6 bases from J, with 8 bases between. The CDR3 region has the DNA TGTGCCATCAGTCAACTCGGCGAGCAGTACTTC. Its protein product is CAISQLGEQYF.

The chain is built from TRBV6-2 or TRBV6-3 and TRBJ1-1; D is ambiguous. Per the germline V gene, CDR1 is MNHEY and CDR2 is SVGEGT. This CDR3 spans 12 amino acids. Trimming left V 2 bases short and J 4 bases short, with 5 bases between. The CDR3 coding sequence is TGTGCCAGCAGTTACGCAGGCACTGAAGCTTTCTTT. Protein: CASSYAGTEAFF.

The chain links TRBV11-2 to TRBJ1-1; D gene ambiguous. The CDR3 has 12 amino acids. CDR1 and CDR2 from the germline V gene are SGHAT and FQNNGV. Trimming removed 0 bases at V and 11 bases at J, with 10 bases between. The CDR3 bases are TGTGCCAGCAGCTTAGATCTGGGCGGGGCTTTCTTT. It yields the protein CASSLDLGGAFF.

V is TRBV5-1 and J is TRBJ1-1, with unresolved D. This CDR3 is built from 13 residues. V was trimmed by 5 bases and J by 2 bases, leaving 10 bases between them. Germline loops: CDR1 SGHRS, CDR2 YFSETQ. CDR3 amino acids: CASREGINTEAFF. CDR3 nucleotide sequence: TGCGCCAGCAGGGAGGGAATTAACACTGAAGCTTTCTTT.

The V and J genes are TRBV6-5 and TRBJ2-4; 7 bases match TRBD2. Losses at the gene ends were 6 bases for V and 4 bases for J; bases not matched to a gene: 6. The germline CDR1 and CDR2 sequences are MNHEY and SVGAGI. The CDR3 consists of 14 residues. CDR3 sequence: CASRPSGEKNIQYF. CDR3 in DNA: TGTGCCAGCAGACCCAGCGGGGAAAAAAACATTCAGTACTTC.

The chain couples TRBV6-2 or TRBV6-3 to TRBJ1-5; D is possibly TRBD1 (5 bases). CDR1 and CDR2 from the germline V gene are MNHEY and SVGEGT. CDR3 length: 16 amino acids. V lost 0 bases, J lost 2 bases, and 11 bases lay in between. CDR3 region: CASSYSLSGGNQPQHF. DNA of the CDR3: TGTGCCAGCAGTTACTCTCTTTCGGGGGGCAATCAGCCCCAGCATTTT.